These T cell receptor beta chains were read from a single sample in a study of STAT5B mutations in CD4+ large granular lymphocyte leukemia. Clones were read by immunoSEQ multiplex PCR, and TCRdb kept only the in-frame ones, dropping some. The sample shows 25,000 to 35,000 clones, approximately 74% of them seen only once. The material sequenced was CD4+ T cells from blood buffy coats. All receptors come from a human donor in good health. CDR3s include the opening cysteine and the closing phenylalanine or tryptophan. The order of the fields is V gene, D gene, clone size, J gene, CDR3 DNA, CDR3 protein. The D gene is left open where the match is weak. Clone size is given for some rows only: seen once, a few or many times, or a class if the clone is expanded.

>TRBV11-3|NA|NA|TRBJ2-7
TGTGCCAGCAGCTTAGCTGGGGGTCGTACCTACGAGCAGTACTTC
CASSLAGGRTYEQYF
>TRBV14|NA|NA|TRBJ1-1
TGTGCCAGCAGCCAATTTGCGAACACTGAAGCTTTCTTT
CASSQFANTEAFF
>TRBV19|TRBD1|once|TRBJ2-5
TGTGCCAGTAGTATGTCCCGGGACAGGGTCGACAAGACCCAGTACTTC
CASSMSRDRVDKTQYF
>TRBV9|TRBD1|NA|TRBJ1-5
TGTGCCAGCAGCGGAGAGGGGACAGGTAACAATCAGCCCCAGCATTTT
CASSGEGTGNNQPQHF
>TRBV30|NA|NA|TRBJ2-2
TGTGCCTGGAGAACCGGGACAAACACCGGGGAGCTGTTTTTT
CAWRTGTNTGELFF
>TRBV11-3|NA|few|TRBJ1-6
TGTGCCAGCACTCCGAGACTGGGCGGCCATTCACCCCTCCACTTT
CASTPRLGGHSPLHF
>TRBV7-2|TRBD2|NA|TRBJ2-3
TGTGCCAGCAGCCTAGTAGCGGGAGGTGGAGATACGCAGTATTTT
CASSLVAGGGDTQYF
>TRBV29-1|NA|NA|TRBJ1-2
TGCAGCGTGGACGATCAGGGAGGTTATGGCTACACCTTC
CSVDDQGGYGYTF
>TRBV19|NA|NA|TRBJ1-1
TGTGCCAGTAGACTCGGGACCCCCAGGGGGAACACTGAAGCTTTCTTT
CASRLGTPRGNTEAFF
>TRBV14|NA|NA|TRBJ1-1
TGTGCCAGCAGCCTCCTAGGGGGGGGAATGAACACTGAAGCTTTCTTT
CASSLLGGGMNTEAFF
>TRBV5-1|NA|NA|TRBJ2-3
TGCGCCAGCAGCTTGGATGGGACACCCAGCACAGATACGCAGTATTTT
CASSLDGTPSTDTQYF
>TRBV5-4|NA|NA|TRBJ1-1
TGTGCCAGCAGACCAGTACTCGGACAGAATGAAGCTTTCTTT
CASRPVLGQNEAFF
>TRBV5-1|TRBD1|NA|TRBJ2-1
TGCGCCAGCAGCCAGGGACAGGGGAAAAGCAGTGAGCAGTTCTTC
CASSQGQGKSSEQFF
>TRBV5-1|NA|NA|TRBJ2-1
TGCGCCAGCAGCTTGATCGGGAGCGTCTCCAATGAGCAGTTCTTC
CASSLIGSVSNEQFF
>TRBV7-6|NA|few|TRBJ1-2
TGTGCTCCAGTGGGACCTGGCTACACCTTC
CAPVGPGYTF
>TRBV2|NA|NA|TRBJ1-1
TGTGCCAGCAGTGTGGACATAAACACTGAAGCTTTCTTT
CASSVDINTEAFF
>TRBV10-1|NA|once|TRBJ2-2
TGCGCCAGCAGTAGAAACACCGGGGAGCTGTTTTTT
CASSRNTGELFF
>TRBV5-8|NA|NA|TRBJ1-2
TGTGCCAGCAGCTCCCAGGGTAGAAGGCCCGGTGGCTACACCTTC
CASSSQGRRPGGYTF
>TRBV19|NA|NA|TRBJ1-1
TGTGCCAGTATGGGGGGAGGGACTGAAGCTTTCTTT
CASMGGGTEAFF
>TRBV5-4|TRBD1|NA|TRBJ1-1
TGTGCCAGCAGCCCACAAAAGACAGGGGGGGTGAACACTGAAGCTTTCTTT
CASSPQKTGGVNTEAFF
>TRBV19|NA|NA|TRBJ1-5
TGTGCCAGCCAGTTCAGCAATCAGCCCCAGCATTTT
CASQFSNQPQHF
>TRBV5-1|TRBD1|NA|TRBJ1-3
TGCGCCAGCAGCAGACAGGGCCTTGGAAACACCATATATTTT
CASSRQGLGNTIYF
>TRBV7-3|NA|NA|TRBJ2-2
TGTGCCAGCAGCTTACTTTTAGCCGGGGAGCTGTTTTTT
CASSLLLAGELFF
>TRBV28|TRBD2|NA|TRBJ2-5
TGTGCCAGCAGCTCAATGGATTCCGGGGGGGAGTGGGAGACCCAGTACTTC
CASSSMDSGGEWETQYF
>TRBV19|NA|few|TRBJ1-1
TGTGCCAGTAGTACCTTGGACTCGGCGAACACTGAAGCTTTCTTT
CASSTLDSANTEAFF
>TRBV5-1|NA|NA|TRBJ1-3
TGCGCCAGCACCTTGTCGGGTCATCAGACGGGAAACACCATATATTTT
CASTLSGHQTGNTIYF
>TRBV30|NA|NA|TRBJ1-6
TGTGCCTGGAGATTGGGGATTCGGGCTTCTAGTAATTCACCCCTCCACTTT
CAWRLGIRASSNSPLHF
>TRBV10-3|NA|NA|TRBJ2-2
TGTGCCATCAGGGCCGGGACGGGGAACACCGGGGAGCTGTTTTTT
CAIRAGTGNTGELFF
>TRBV7-2|NA|NA|TRBJ1-2
TGTGCCAGCAGCGCGACAGTAACTAACTATGGCTACACCTTC
CASSATVTNYGYTF
>TRBV5-1|NA|NA|TRBJ2-2
TGCGCCAGCAGCTTCCGGGGGAGGTCCGGGGAGCTGTTTTTT
CASSFRGRSGELFF
>TRBV20-1|NA|NA|TRBJ2-7
TGCAGTGCCCTCTCCCTGGACGAGCAGTACTTC
CSALSLDEQYF
>TRBV19|TRBD2|NA|TRBJ2-1
TGTGCCAGTAGTATCGGAGCGGGAGGTCGTGAGCAGTTCTTC
CASSIGAGGREQFF
>TRBV10-3|NA|NA|TRBJ2-5
TGTGCCATCACCCAAGGGGTCGGACTATCTGAGACCCAGTACTTC
CAITQGVGLSETQYF
>TRBV30|NA|NA|TRBJ2-7
TGTGCCTCGAAAAGCAGCGGTTTACCCTACGAGCAGTACTTC
CASKSSGLPYEQYF
>TRBV9|NA|NA|TRBJ1-2
TGTGCCAGCAGCGCAGGCAGGAGTGGCTACACCTTC
CASSAGRSGYTF
>TRBV29-1|TRBD1|NA|TRBJ1-2
TGCAGCGGGGGACAGGGGGTAGGCTACACCTTC
CSGGQGVGYTF
>TRBV5-6|NA|NA|TRBJ2-7
TGTGCCAGCAGCTTCCCTGGGGGGTTAGATCGTACGGAGGAGCAGTACTTC
CASSFPGGLDRTEEQYF
>TRBV5-6|NA|NA|TRBJ2-1
TGTGCCAGCAGCTTGATAGGGATTGAGCAGTTCTTC
CASSLIGIEQFF
>TRBV7-2|NA|NA|TRBJ1-6
TGTGCCAGCAGCTTGATGGGGCCTACTTATAATTCACCCCTCCACTTT
CASSLMGPTYNSPLHF
>TRBV10-3|TRBD1|NA|TRBJ1-5
TGTGCCATCAGTGACAAGGACAGGAGCTATCAGCCCCAGCATTTT
CAISDKDRSYQPQHF
>TRBV2|NA|NA|TRBJ1-5
TGTGCCAGCAGCGCGGGTCTCTCGAGCAATCAGCCCCAGCATTTT
CASSAGLSSNQPQHF
>TRBV6-1|TRBD1|NA|TRBJ2-5
TGTGCCAGCAGAGAGCCAGGGGGCGTCGAGGAGACCCAGTACTTC
CASREPGGVEETQYF